This T cell receptor (beta chain) was found in a study of blood T cell repertoires in COVID-19. CDR1 SGHRS and CDR2 YFSETQ come from the germline V gene. This CDR3 has 14 residues. The table came from immunoSEQ multiplex PCR; TCRdb's copy has only in-frame clones and leaves some out. The sample has under 55,000 clones, about 72% seen once. As regards this clone: One junction end does not reproduce the germline sequence, and a read error may be involved.

The receptor was isolated from a woman in her 50s with acute COVID-19. The sample consisted of PBMCs or T cells enriched from blood (not recorded which). The chain combines TRBV5-1 with TRBJ2-3; perhaps TRBD2 as D (6 bases). The CDR3 DNA is TGCGCCAGCATCTTGGGCGGGGGCACAGATACGCAGTATTTT. Protein sequence: CASILGGGTDTQYF.